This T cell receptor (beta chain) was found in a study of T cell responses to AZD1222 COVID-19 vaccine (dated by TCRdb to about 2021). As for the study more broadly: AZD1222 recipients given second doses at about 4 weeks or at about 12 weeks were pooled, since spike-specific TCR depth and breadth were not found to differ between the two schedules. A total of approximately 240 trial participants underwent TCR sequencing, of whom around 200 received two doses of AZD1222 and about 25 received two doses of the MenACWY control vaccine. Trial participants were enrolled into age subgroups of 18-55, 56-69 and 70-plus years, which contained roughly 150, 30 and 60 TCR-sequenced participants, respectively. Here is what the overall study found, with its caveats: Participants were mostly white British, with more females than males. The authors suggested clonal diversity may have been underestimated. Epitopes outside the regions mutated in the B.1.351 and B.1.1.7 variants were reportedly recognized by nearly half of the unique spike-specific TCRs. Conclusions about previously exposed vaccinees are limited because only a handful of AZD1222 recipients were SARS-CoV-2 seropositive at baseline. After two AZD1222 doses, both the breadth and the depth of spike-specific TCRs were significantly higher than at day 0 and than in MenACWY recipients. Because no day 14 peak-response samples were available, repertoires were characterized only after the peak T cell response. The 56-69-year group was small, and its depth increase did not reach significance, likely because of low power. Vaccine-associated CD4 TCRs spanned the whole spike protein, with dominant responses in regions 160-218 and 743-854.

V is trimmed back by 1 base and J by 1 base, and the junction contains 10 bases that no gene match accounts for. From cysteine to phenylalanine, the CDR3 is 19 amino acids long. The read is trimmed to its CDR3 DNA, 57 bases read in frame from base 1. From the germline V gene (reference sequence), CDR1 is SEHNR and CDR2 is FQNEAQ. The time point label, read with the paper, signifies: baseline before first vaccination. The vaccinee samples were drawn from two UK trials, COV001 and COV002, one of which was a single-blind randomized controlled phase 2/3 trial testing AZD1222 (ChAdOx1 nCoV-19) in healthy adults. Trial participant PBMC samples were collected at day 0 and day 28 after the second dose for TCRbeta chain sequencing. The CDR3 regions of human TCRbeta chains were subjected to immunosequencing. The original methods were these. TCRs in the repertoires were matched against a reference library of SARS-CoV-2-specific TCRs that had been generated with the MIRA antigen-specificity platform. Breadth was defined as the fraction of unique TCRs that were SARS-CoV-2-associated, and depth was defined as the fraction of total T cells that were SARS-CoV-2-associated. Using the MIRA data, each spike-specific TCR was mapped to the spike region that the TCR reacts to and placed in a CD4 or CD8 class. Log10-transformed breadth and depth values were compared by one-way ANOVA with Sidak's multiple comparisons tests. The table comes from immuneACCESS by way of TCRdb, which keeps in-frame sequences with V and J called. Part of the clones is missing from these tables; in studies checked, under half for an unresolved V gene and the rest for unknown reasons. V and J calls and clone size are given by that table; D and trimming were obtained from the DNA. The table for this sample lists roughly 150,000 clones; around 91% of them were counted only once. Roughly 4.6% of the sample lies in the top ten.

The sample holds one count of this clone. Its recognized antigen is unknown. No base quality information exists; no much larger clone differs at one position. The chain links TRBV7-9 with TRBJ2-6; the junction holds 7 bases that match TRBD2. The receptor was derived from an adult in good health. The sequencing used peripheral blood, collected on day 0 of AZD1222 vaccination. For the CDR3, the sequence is CASSLGGPGGASGANVLTF. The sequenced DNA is TGTGCCAGCAGCTTAGGTGGTCCGGGGGGTGCGTCTGGGGCCAACGTCCTGACTTTC.